The 20 T cell receptor beta chains presented below share a single source sample, sequenced in a study of blood T cell repertoires in COVID-19. Some clones are missing from TCRdb's copy, which holds only in-frame ones; the method was immunoSEQ multiplex PCR. Here the sample spans 270,000 or so clones, roughly 89% being singletons. Sequenced sample: peripheral blood. These receptors were taken from a woman in her forties who had recovered from COVID-19.

The table lists this clone with a count of one. The chain links TRBV28 to TRBJ2-7; tentative D call: TRBD1 (6 bases). The V end was cut by 3 bases, the J end by 3 bases, with 9 bases between. The CDR3 has 13 amino acids. CDR1 is MDHEN, CDR2 SYDVKM, per germline. CDR3 in DNA: TGTGCCAGCAGTTTGACAGGCATCTACGAGCAGTACTTC. Translation gives CASSLTGIYEQYF.

This clone was observed once. The chain couples TRBV12-5 to TRBJ1-1; no clear D. CDR1 and CDR2 (germline): LGHNT, FRNRAP. The CDR3 runs to 13 residues. V was cut by 2 bases and J by 7 bases, with 11 bases left in between. CDR3 region: CASGLSIGGEAFF. The CDR3 bases are TGTGCTAGTGGTTTGTCTATCGGCGGTGAAGCTTTCTTT.

The chain recombines TRBV6-5 with TRBJ2-5; 14 bases fit TRBD2. The germline V gene encodes CDR1 MNHEY and CDR2 SVGAGI. V lost 2 bases and J lost 4; bases outside the gene matches: 3. There are 16 residues in the CDR3. The CDR3 loop is CASSYGTSGSGETQYF. In nucleotides, the CDR3 is TGTGCCAGCAGTTACGGGACTAGCGGGAGTGGAGAGACCCAGTACTTC.

The chain employs TRBV19 and TRBJ1-5, with TRBD1 matching over 7 bases. The CDR3 loop spans 15 amino acids. The junction had 9 bases not matched to a gene; V was cut back by 6 bases and J by 4 bases. Germline V lookup: CDR1 LNHDA, CDR2 SQIVND (reference sequence). This CDR3 is CASSLRTGENQPQHF. CDR3 nucleotides: TGTGCCAGTAGCCTCAGGACAGGAGAAAATCAGCCCCAGCATTTT.

V gene TRBV24-1 combines with J gene TRBJ2-1; the match to TRBD1 covers 9 bases. The CDR3 sequence is 16 residues long. Trimming at V came to 4 bases and at J to 4 bases, leaving 7 bases not matched to a gene. Germline assignment: CDR1 KGHDR and CDR2 SFDVKD. In nucleotides, the CDR3 is TGTGCCACCAGTGACAGACAGGGGGTGTCGTACAATGAGCAGTTCTTC. It translates to CATSDRQGVSYNEQFF.

As to this clone: At one end, the junction sequence differs from germline, possibly due to a read error. The V call is TRBV7-7, the J call TRBJ2-3; 10 bases line up with TRBD2. Germline assignment: CDR1 SSHAT and CDR2 FNYEAQ (reference sequence). The CDR3 runs to 18 residues. The CDR3 bases are TGTGCTAGCAGCCCTTTCGGTTTGTCTAGCGGGAGTGCAGATACGCAGTATTTT. Its protein product is CASSPFGLSSGSADTQYF.

This rearrangement joins TRBV5-6 to TRBJ2-7, with a tentative D call TRBD1 (6 bases). Germline V gives CDR1 SGHDT, CDR2 YYEEEE. The V end was cut by 0 bases, the J end by 8 bases, with 12 bases between. There are 13 residues in the CDR3. The CDR3 here is CASSLGGQTQQYF. The CDR3 DNA sequence: TGTGCCAGCAGCTTGGGAGGACAGACCCAGCAGTACTTC.

The J gene is TRBJ2-1, the V gene TRBV7-9; 14 positions agree with TRBD2. The CDR3 length is 17 residues. Trimming removed 5 bases from V and 5 bases from J; junction bases left unmatched: 8. Per germline, CDR1 SEHNR and CDR2 FQNEAQ (reference sequence). CDR3 sequence (DNA): TGTGCCAGCAGCCCTGGACTAGCGGGAGGTCAGAACAATGAGCAGTTCTTC. This translates into CASSPGLAGGQNNEQFF.

The gene calls are TRBV3-1 (or the pseudogene TRBV3-2) and TRBJ2-7; D is possibly TRBD2 (6 bases). Germline V lookup: CDR1 LGHDT, CDR2 YNNKEL (reference sequence). V dropped 6 bases and J dropped 0 bases, with 15 bases sitting between them. The CDR3 consists of 15 residues. The chain's CDR3 is CASRGGLLSSYEQYF. The CDR3 region has the DNA TGTGCCAGCAGGGGGGGACTCCTCAGCTCCTACGAGCAGTACTTC.

The V and J genes are TRBV27 and TRBJ2-1; 9 positions match TRBD2. Germline loops: CDR1 MNHEY, CDR2 SMNVEV (reference sequence). After removal of 3 bases from V and 10 bases from J, the junction contained 13 bases not matched to a gene. The CDR3 has 16 amino acids. CDR3 in DNA: TGTGCCAGCAGTTTCCTGGGGCTAGCGGGGCCCGGGGAGCAGTTCTTC. Protein: CASSFLGLAGPGEQFF.

The chain recombines TRBV5-1 with TRBJ1-6, with a tentative D call TRBD1 (5 bases). The length of the CDR3 is 13 residues. The germline V gene encodes CDR1 SGHRS and CDR2 YFSETQ. V was trimmed by 0 bases and J by 8 bases, leaving 6 bases between them. In DNA, the CDR3 is TGCGCCAGCAGCTTGGGGGGGGATTCACCCCTCCACTTT. This gives the protein CASSLGGDSPLHF.

The chain combines TRBV9 with TRBJ2-6, with 8 bases lining up with TRBD1. The V and J ends lost 0 bases and 0 bases, in that order; junction bases with no gene match: 5. CDR1 is SGDLS and CDR2 is YYNGEE in the germline V gene. This CDR3 has 18 amino acids. The CDR3 DNA reads TGTGCCAGCAGCGTAGCCCCCCAGGGGGCCTCTGGGGCCAACGTCCTGACTTTC. Translating gives CASSVAPQGASGANVLTF.

This clone was observed a few times. V usage is TRBV11-2 and J usage is TRBJ2-7; 11 bases are shared with TRBD2. CDR1 and CDR2 from the germline V gene are SGHAT and FQNNGV. Trimming took 0 bases from V and 6 from J; bases not matched to a gene: 4. This CDR3 is 15 amino acids long. This chain's CDR3 is CASSLDSGRALEQYF. CDR3 DNA sequence: TGTGCCAGCAGCTTAGATAGCGGGAGGGCCCTCGAGCAGTACTTC.

The chain carries TRBV27 and TRBJ2-1, with D unclear. The germline CDR1 and CDR2 sequences are MNHEY and SMNVEV (reference sequence). There are 13 residues in the CDR3. Trimming pared 7 bases from V and 1 base from J, leaving 8 bases between. The CDR3 DNA sequence: TGTGCCAGCATAGATCCGTCCTACAATGAGCAGTTCTTC. Amino acids: CASIDPSYNEQFF.

The chain is built from TRBV5-4 and TRBJ2-1; the match to TRBD2 covers 12 bases. With V trimmed by 4 bases and J by 7 bases, 12 bases remained unmatched. In germline, CDR1 is SGHNT, CDR2 YYREEE (reference sequence). This CDR3 is 17 amino acids long. CDR3: CASSQESGTSGQNEQFF. CDR3 nucleotide sequence: TGTGCCAGCAGCCAAGAATCCGGGACTAGCGGGCAGAATGAGCAGTTCTTC.

The chain couples TRBV28 to TRBJ2-1, with TRBD2 identical over 11 bases. V was pared by 7 bases and J by 3 bases, with 11 bases of the junction left unmatched. The CDR3 contains 17 residues. Germline CDR1 and CDR2: MDHEN and SYDVKM. The DNA of the CDR3 is TGTGCCAGCACCCTAGAGGGGACTAGCGGCTTCTACAATGAGCAGTTCTTC. This gives the protein CASTLEGTSGFYNEQFF.

The V call is TRBV6-6, the J call TRBJ2-1; TRBD2 matches at 12 bases. This CDR3 is 16 amino acids long. V dropped 2 bases and J dropped 6; count of bases not matched to a gene: 5. Germline CDR1 is MNHNY and CDR2 is SVGAGI (reference sequence). The CDR3 sequence is CASSYPLAGGRNEQFF. The CDR3 coding sequence is TGTGCCAGCAGTTACCCCCTAGCGGGAGGGCGCAATGAGCAGTTCTTC.

The chain carries TRBV28 and TRBJ2-5, with TRBD2 as a possible D gene (5 bases). The CDR3 is 16 residues long. V was trimmed by 6 bases and J by 5 bases, leaving 22 bases between them. CDR1 is MDHEN and CDR2 is SYDVKM in the germline V gene. The CDR3 region is CASSEGPSWERETQYF. The CDR3 region has the DNA TGTGCCAGCAGCGAAGGTCCCTCCTGGGAGAGGGAGACCCAGTACTTC.

The chain is built from TRBV6-1 and TRBJ2-7, with a possible D match to TRBD2 (5 bases). The CDR3 has 14 amino acids. Trimming took off 0 bases at V and 6 bases at J, with 12 bases between the two ends. Looked up from germline, CDR1 is MNHNS and CDR2 is SASEGT. The DNA of the CDR3 is TGTGCCAGCAGTGAAGCGGCCCTAGCTAGCGAGCAGTACTTC. It is translated as CASSEAALASEQYF.

This clone was seen just once. In nucleotides, the CDR3 is TGTGCCAGCAGCTTAGGTCGAACTGGTAGCACAGATACGCAGTATTTT. Amino acid sequence: CASSLGRTGSTDTQYF. The rearrangement joins TRBV11-1 to TRBJ2-3, with no clear D. V dropped 1 base and J dropped 0 bases, with 11 bases sitting between them. Germline lookup yields CDR1 SGHAT and CDR2 FQDESV (reference sequence). The CDR3 has 16 residues.